Shown below are 28 T cell receptor beta chains from a single sample sequenced in a study of blood T cell repertoires in COVID-19. The data were produced by immunoSEQ multiplex PCR, yet TCRdb's version contains in-frame clones alone and is incomplete. The profile shows about 190,000 clones, around four fifths of them singletons. Material for sequencing was peripheral blood. These receptors were taken from a man aged 50 to 59 with active or convalescent COVID-19.

V and J are TRBV7-3 and TRBJ2-1, with 8 positions matching TRBD2. This CDR3 is 16 amino acids long. CDR1 and CDR2 (germline): SGHTA, FQGTGA. With V trimmed by 5 bases and J by 4 bases, 10 bases remained unmatched. The CDR3 sequence: CASSPRSGSSYNEQFF. In nucleotides, the CDR3 is TGTGCCAGCAGCCCGAGGAGCGGGAGCTCTTACAATGAGCAGTTCTTC.

This sequence joins TRBV30 and TRBJ1-5, with D possibly TRBD1 on 5 matching bases. Germline lookup yields CDR1 GTSNPN and CDR2 SVGIG (reference sequence). Deletions cut 1 base from V and 7 bases from J, with 14 bases between. CDR3 length: 14 residues. CDR3 residues: CAWSAGDRRQPQHF. For the CDR3, the DNA is TGTGCCTGGAGTGCGGGGGACCGGCGGCAGCCCCAGCATTTT.

This sequence joins TRBV6-2 or TRBV6-3 and TRBJ2-3; 8 positions match TRBD2. CDR1 and CDR2 from the germline V gene are MNHEY and SVGEGT. The CDR3 has 15 residues. The junction had 6 bases not matched to a gene; V was cut back by 2 bases and J by 5 bases. CDR3 in amino acids: CASSYAGRAKDTQYF. The CDR3 nucleotides are TGTGCCAGCAGTTACGCCGGGAGGGCCAAAGATACGCAGTATTTT.

V gene TRBV11-2 combines with J gene TRBJ1-1, with 7 positions matching TRBD1. The CDR3 is 15 residues long. The trim removed 1 base at V and 6 bases at J, leaving 8 bases unmatched. In germline, CDR1 is SGHAT, CDR2 FQNNGV. CDR3 nucleotides: TGTGCCAGCAGCTTAGCCTCGACAGGGCTCGCTGAAGCTTTCTTT. Translation gives CASSLASTGLAEAFF.

This rearrangement joins TRBV5-4 to TRBJ1-1; 8 bases align to TRBD1. V lost 9 bases, J lost 0 bases, and 7 bases stayed unmatched. This CDR3 comprises 14 residues. CDR1 is SGHNT and CDR2 is YYREEE in the germline V gene (reference sequence). The CDR3 here is CATLPGGLNTEAFF. DNA of the CDR3: TGTGCCACCCTTCCAGGGGGCTTGAACACTGAAGCTTTCTTT.

This clone was found a few times. The gene calls are TRBV23-1 and TRBJ2-7; 9 nucleotides agree with TRBD1. TRBV23-1 is an ORF for which the function is uncertain. V shed 2 bases, J shed 2 bases, and the junction held 7 bases outside the gene matches. The CDR3 totals 16 residues. The CDR3 DNA is TGCGCCAGCAGTCAAAACCGGGACAGGGTTACCTACGAGCAGTACTTC. Its protein product is CASSQNRDRVTYEQYF.

The V and J genes are TRBV5-1 and TRBJ1-1, with 7 nucleotides matching TRBD1. The junction had 12 bases not matched to a gene; V was cut back by 3 bases and J by 1 base. Germline values: CDR1 SGHRS, CDR2 YFSETQ. CDR3 size: 17 residues. The CDR3 bases are TGCGCCAGCAGCTCGAGACAGGGTTGGGAAGGGAACACTGAAGCTTTCTTT. It specifies CASSSRQGWEGNTEAFF.

In this sample, this clone turned up a few times. CDR3 in amino acids: CASRLLLGYGYTF. The DNA for the CDR3 is TGTGCCAGCCGACTACTACTTGGCTATGGCTACACCTTC. The chain carries TRBV28 and TRBJ1-2; D uncertain. This CDR3 region has 13 residues. Trimming took 8 bases from V and 4 from J, leaving 14 bases between them. Germline V gene sequence: CDR1 MDHEN, CDR2 SYDVKM.

The chain has TRBV9 and TRBJ1-3; 11 nucleotides agree with TRBD1. V lost 4 bases and J lost 8; bases outside the gene matches: 2. This CDR3 has 13 residues. Germline lookup yields CDR1 SGDLS and CDR2 YYNGEE. The CDR3, as DNA: TGTGCCAGCAGCTTGGGACAGGGGGACACCATATATTTT. This encodes CASSLGQGDTIYF.

The chain recombines TRBV19 with TRBJ1-6; D might be TRBD1 (5 bases). Germline lookup yields CDR1 LNHDA and CDR2 SQIVND (reference sequence). The ends were cut back, 5 bases at V and 7 bases at J, with 18 bases in the middle. The CDR3 contains 16 residues. The CDR3 region has the DNA TGTGCCAGTAGTGGAGGGACTAATATTGGCAATTCACCCCTCCACTTT. Its protein is CASSGGTNIGNSPLHF.

The chain uses TRBV19 and TRBJ2-2; D possibly corresponds to TRBD1 (6 bases). Germline V gene data show CDR1 as LNHDA and CDR2 as SQIVND (reference sequence). Trimming removed 5 bases from V and 7 bases from J, with 14 bases in between. This CDR3 spans 14 amino acids. CDR3 coding DNA: TGTGCCAGTAGTGTTACAGGGTCGGGCGGGGAGCTGTTTTTT. Its translation is CASSVTGSGGELFF. The entire variable domain, with the rest obtained from reference TRBV19 and TRBJ2-2, is as follows: DGGITQSPKYLFRKEGQNVTLSCEQNLNHDAMYWYRQDPGQGLRLIYYSQIVNDFQKGDIAEGYSVSREKKESFPLTVTSAQKNPTAFYLCASSVTGSGGELFFGEGSRLTVL.

This clone has only one observation. The chain is built from TRBV21-1 and TRBJ2-5; the table's D call, TRBD1, was not checked against the DNA. TRBV21-1 is a listed pseudogene. This CDR3 has 18 amino acids. Here the CDR3 DNA reads TGTGCCAGCAGCAAGAAGTCGGGCAGGGGAGCCCTACAAGAGACCCAGTACTTC. Encoded protein: CASSKKSGRGALQETQYF.

The V gene is TRBV21-1, the J gene TRBJ1-2; the D segment call TRBD1 is taken from the table without a DNA check. TRBV21-1 is an annotated pseudogene. The CDR3 totals 14 residues. The CDR3 coding sequence is TGTGCCAGCCGTGGAGGGGACAGTAACTATGGCTACACCTTC. This codes for CASRGGDSNYGYTF.

This chain connects TRBV11-2 to TRBJ2-7; tentatively, D is TRBD1 (6 bases). V was trimmed by 1 base and J by 5 bases, leaving 12 bases between them. Germline CDR1 and CDR2: SGHAT and FQNNGV. The CDR3 sequence is 14 residues long. CDR3 protein: CASSLAYRVNEQYF. The CDR3 nucleotides are TGTGCCAGCAGCTTAGCGTACAGGGTCAACGAGCAGTACTTC.

CDR3 nucleotides: TGTGCCAGCAGCGTACAGGGGGCTAACTATGGCTACACCTTC. Its translation: CASSVQGANYGYTF. This chain joins TRBV9 and TRBJ1-2; 7 bases line up with TRBD1. With V trimmed by 1 base and J by 0 bases, 0 bases remained unmatched. Germline CDR1 SGDLS, CDR2 YYNGEE. This CDR3 is built from 14 residues. The full variable domain, rest sourced from reference TRBV9 and TRBJ1-2, is DSGVTQTPKHLITATGQRVTLRCSPRSGDLSVYWYQQSLDQGLQFLIQYYNGEERAKGNILERFSAQQFPDLHSELNLSSLELGDSALYFCASSVQGANYGYTFGSGTRLTVV.

The rearrangement uses TRBV5-4 and TRBJ2-6; tentative D call: TRBD2 (7 bases). This CDR3 is 18 amino acids long. Trimming removed 0 bases at V and 2 bases at J, with 15 bases between. The germline V gene has CDR1 SGHNT and CDR2 YYREEE (reference sequence). The CDR3: CASSLDGGGPAGANVLTF. In nucleotides, the CDR3 is TGTGCCAGCAGCTTGGATGGGGGGGGGCCTGCTGGGGCCAACGTCCTGACTTTC.

V and J are TRBV3-1 (or the pseudogene TRBV3-2) and TRBJ2-7; 11 bases match TRBD2. The trim removed 8 bases at V and 3 bases at J, leaving 3 bases unmatched. This CDR3 spans 13 amino acids. The germline CDR1 and CDR2 sequences are LGHDT and YNNKEL (reference sequence). The CDR3 loop is CASQTSGDYEQYF. CDR3 in DNA: TGTGCCAGCCAGACTAGCGGGGACTACGAGCAGTACTTC.

A single count supports this clone. J is TRBJ2-1 and V is TRBV6-5; D is undetermined. The CDR3 has 12 amino acids. Germline V gene sequence: CDR1 MNHEY, CDR2 SVGAGI. V was clipped by 4 bases and J by 5 bases, with 6 bases between them. CDR3 bases: TGTGCCAGCAGTTCACGAGACAATGAGCAGTTCTTC. Translation: CASSSRDNEQFF.

V gene TRBV10-3 combines with J gene TRBJ1-5; D is perhaps TRBD1 (5 bases). Between the trimmed V and J ends, which lost 8 bases and 4 bases, there was a span of 12 bases. The CDR3 contains 13 residues. CDR1 ENHRY and CDR2 SYGVKD come from the germline V gene. The CDR3 is CAIATEGNQPQHF. In nucleotides, the CDR3 is TGTGCCATCGCGACAGAAGGGAATCAGCCCCAGCATTTT.

This clone has just a few counts. The gene calls are TRBV5-4 and TRBJ1-2; 9 nucleotides align to TRBD1. The CDR3 length is 15 residues. With V trimmed by 6 bases and J by 8 bases, 14 bases remained unmatched. Germline values: CDR1 SGHNT, CDR2 YYREEE (reference sequence). This CDR3 reads CASTTGGAALYGYTF. The DNA for the CDR3 is TGTGCCAGCACCACAGGGGGCGCGGCCTTATACGGCTACACCTTC.

The J gene is TRBJ1-1, the V gene TRBV5-6, with 7 positions matching TRBD1. The CDR3 covers 15 residues. V dropped 4 bases and J dropped 2; count of bases not matched to a gene: 8. Germline values: CDR1 SGHDT, CDR2 YYEEEE. The CDR3 nucleotides read TGTGCCAGCAGCCCCCGACAGGGATTCAACACTGAAGCTTTCTTT. Protein product: CASSPRQGFNTEAFF.

This clone was observed a few times. The chain carries TRBV11-3 and TRBJ2-5; 9 bases align to TRBD1. The J segment lost 10 bases and the V segment lost 6 bases, leaving 18 bases of the junction unmatched. Germline V CDR1 and CDR2: SGHNT, YENEEA. The CDR3 runs to 16 residues. CDR3 sequence reads: CASSPIPRDRAKGQYF. The DNA for the CDR3 is TGTGCCAGCAGTCCAATCCCCCGGGACAGGGCCAAGGGCCAGTACTTC.

V gene TRBV23-1 combines with J gene TRBJ1-4; D is uncertain. TRBV23-1 is reported as an ORF; its role is uncertain. CDR3 length: 18 residues. Trimming stripped 1 base from V and 8 bases from J, with 23 bases between. CDR3 nucleotides: TGCGCCAGCAGTCAATGTTGGGTCGTGCCGGGGTGGCCAGAAAAACTGTTTTTT. Its protein is CASSQCWVVPGWPEKLFF.

This clone was counted between two and nine times. The chain carries TRBV5-5 and TRBJ2-7; 9 nucleotides align to TRBD2. The CDR3 consists of 16 residues. V was pared by 4 bases and J by 2 bases, with 10 bases of the junction left unmatched. From germline, CDR1 is SGHKS and CDR2 YYEKEE (reference sequence). The CDR3 reads CASSIPGTSRTYEQYF. For the CDR3, the DNA is TGTGCCAGCAGCATTCCCGGGACTAGCAGGACCTACGAGCAGTACTTC.

V is TRBV7-6 and J is TRBJ2-3, with 13 bases matching TRBD2. Germline V gene lookup returns CDR1 SGHVS and CDR2 FNYEAQ. The CDR3 covers 17 residues. With 2 bases clipped from V and 4 bases from J, the junction kept 6 bases outside the gene matches. The CDR3 loop is CASSLPTSGRLADTQYF. The CDR3 nucleotides are TGTGCCAGCAGCTTACCGACTAGCGGGAGGTTGGCAGATACGCAGTATTTT.

The chain has TRBV6-6 and TRBJ2-7, with 7 nucleotides matching TRBD1. V trimming: 5 bases; J trimming: 2 bases; junction bases outside the gene matches: 9. CDR3 size: 15 residues. Germline loops: CDR1 MNHNY, CDR2 SVGAGI (reference sequence). The DNA for the CDR3 is TGTGCCAGCAGTCTCCTGGACAGGTCGGCCTACGAGCAGTACTTC. It is translated as CASSLLDRSAYEQYF.

The chain carries TRBV5-1 and TRBJ1-1, with 9 nucleotides matching TRBD1. The germline V gene encodes CDR1 SGHRS and CDR2 YFSETQ. CDR3 length: 13 residues. Trimming cost V 3 bases and J 10 bases; bases outside gene matches: 7. The CDR3 is CASSSDRGTIAFF. The CDR3, as DNA: TGCGCCAGCAGCTCGGACAGGGGAACGATAGCTTTCTTT. Together with reference TRBV5-1 and TRBJ1-1, the CDR3 gives the full variable domain: KAGVTQTPRYLIKTRGQQVTLSCSPISGHRSVSWYQQTPGQGLQFLFEYFSETQRNKGNFPGRFSGRQFSNSRSEMNVSTLELGDSALYLCASSSDRGTIAFFGQGTRLTVV.

The CDR3 DNA follows: TGTGCCAGCAGCGGCGGACAGGGAATCGTCTATGGCTACACCTTC. Protein: CASSGGQGIVYGYTF. V and J are TRBV25-1 and TRBJ1-2; TRBD1 matches at 8 bases. Germline CDR1 and CDR2: MGHDK and SYGVNS. V shed 6 bases, J shed 4 bases, and the junction held 10 bases outside the gene matches. CDR3 length: 15 amino acids.